This T cell receptor beta chain was found in a study of T cells in Graves' hyperthyroidism and ophthalmopathy. Hyperthyroidism was newly diagnosed in patients aged 18 to 65 (duration under 2 months). Researchers barred patients who had uncontrolled infection, other autoimmune disease, pregnancy or lactation. The V end was cut by 1 base, the J end by 2 bases, with 9 bases between. The length of the CDR3 is 14 residues. Per germline, CDR1 MNHEY and CDR2 SMNVEV (reference sequence). On this clonotype itself: What it binds is not known.

Amplified regions were TCR beta CDR3 sequences from RNA transcripts. With the HTBI primer set, the TCR CDR3 went through a first round of RT-PCR. TCRdb redid the calling of the multiplex PCR reads with MiXCR, one entry per CDR3 protein. The data show around 350,000 distinct CDR3 sequences, 13% seen once. Points from the study as a whole: Most thyroid clonotypes with frequency above 0.001 were detected in blood.

The sample taken for sequencing was blood. V usage is TRBV27 and J usage is TRBJ2-7; D is ambiguous. This clonotype was obtained from a woman between 18 and 29 years old with Graves' hyperthyroidism. CDR3 residues: CASSLFQEAYEQYF. CDR3 bases: TGTGCCAGCAGTTTATTTCAGGAAGCCTACGAGCAGTACTTC.